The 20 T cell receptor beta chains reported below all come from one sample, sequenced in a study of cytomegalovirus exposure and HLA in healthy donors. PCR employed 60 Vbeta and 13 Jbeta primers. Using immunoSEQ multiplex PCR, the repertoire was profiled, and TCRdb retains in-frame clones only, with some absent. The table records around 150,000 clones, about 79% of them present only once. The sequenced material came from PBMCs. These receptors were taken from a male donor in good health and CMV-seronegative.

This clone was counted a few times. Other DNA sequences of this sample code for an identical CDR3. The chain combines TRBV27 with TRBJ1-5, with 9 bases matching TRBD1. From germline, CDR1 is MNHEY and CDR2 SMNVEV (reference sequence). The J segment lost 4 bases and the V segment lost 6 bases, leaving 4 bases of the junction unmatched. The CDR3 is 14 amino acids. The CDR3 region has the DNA TGTGCCAGCAGACAGGGGGCATCTAATCAGCCCCAGCATTTT. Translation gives CASRQGASNQPQHF.

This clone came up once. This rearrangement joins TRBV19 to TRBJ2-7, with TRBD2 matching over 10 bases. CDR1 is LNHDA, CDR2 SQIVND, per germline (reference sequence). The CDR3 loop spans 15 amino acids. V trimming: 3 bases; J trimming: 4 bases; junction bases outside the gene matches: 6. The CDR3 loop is CASSIGPSGSYEQYF. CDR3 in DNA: TGTGCCAGTAGTATCGGGCCTAGCGGGAGTTACGAGCAGTACTTC.

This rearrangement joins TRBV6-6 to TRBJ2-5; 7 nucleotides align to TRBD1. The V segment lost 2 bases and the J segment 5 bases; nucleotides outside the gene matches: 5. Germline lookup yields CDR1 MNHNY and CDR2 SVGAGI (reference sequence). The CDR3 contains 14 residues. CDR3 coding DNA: TGTGCCAGCAGTTACCGGGACAGATGGGAGACCCAGTACTTC. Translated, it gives CASSYRDRWETQYF.

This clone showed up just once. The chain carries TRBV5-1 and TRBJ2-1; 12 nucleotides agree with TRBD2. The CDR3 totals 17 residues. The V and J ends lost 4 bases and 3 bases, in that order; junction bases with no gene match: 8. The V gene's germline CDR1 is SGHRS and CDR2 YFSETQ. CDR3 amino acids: CASSPRLAGDFYNEQFF. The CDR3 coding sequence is TGCGCCAGCAGCCCCAGACTAGCGGGGGATTTCTACAATGAGCAGTTCTTC.

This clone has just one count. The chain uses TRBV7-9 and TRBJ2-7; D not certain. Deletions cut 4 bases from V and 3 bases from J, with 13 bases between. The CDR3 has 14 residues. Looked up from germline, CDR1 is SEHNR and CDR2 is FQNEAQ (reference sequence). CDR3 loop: CASSSFGGYYEQYF. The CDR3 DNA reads TGTGCCAGCAGCTCCTTCGGCGGCTACTACGAGCAGTACTTC.

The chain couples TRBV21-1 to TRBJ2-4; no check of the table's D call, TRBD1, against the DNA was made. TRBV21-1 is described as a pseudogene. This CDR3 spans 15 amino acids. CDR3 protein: CASSRPGQGARRPYF. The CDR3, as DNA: TGTGCCAGCAGTCGACCGGGACAGGGGGCGAGAAGGCCTTACTTC.

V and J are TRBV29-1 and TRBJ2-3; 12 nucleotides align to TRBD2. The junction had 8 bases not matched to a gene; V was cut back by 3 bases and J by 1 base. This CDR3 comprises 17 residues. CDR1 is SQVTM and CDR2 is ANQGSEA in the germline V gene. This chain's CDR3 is CSVERTSGISGTDTQYF. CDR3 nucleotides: TGCAGCGTTGAGCGGACTAGCGGGATCTCGGGCACAGATACGCAGTATTTT.

The CDR3 nucleotides are TGTGCCAGCAGCGCGCCTGGGACAGGGGGGACCTACGAGCAGTACTTC. It encodes CASSAPGTGGTYEQYF. The V and J genes are TRBV9 and TRBJ2-7, with 11 bases that match TRBD1. V shed 3 bases and J 2 bases; nucleotides not matched to a gene: 7. The CDR3 covers 16 residues. CDR1 SGDLS and CDR2 YYNGEE come from the germline V gene.

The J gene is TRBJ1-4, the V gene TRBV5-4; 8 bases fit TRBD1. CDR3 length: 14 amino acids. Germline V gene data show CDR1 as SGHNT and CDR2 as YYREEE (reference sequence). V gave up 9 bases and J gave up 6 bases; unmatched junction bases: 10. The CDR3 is CATSGTGQYEKLFF. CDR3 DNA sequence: TGTGCCACCTCGGGGACAGGTCAATATGAAAAACTGTTTTTT.

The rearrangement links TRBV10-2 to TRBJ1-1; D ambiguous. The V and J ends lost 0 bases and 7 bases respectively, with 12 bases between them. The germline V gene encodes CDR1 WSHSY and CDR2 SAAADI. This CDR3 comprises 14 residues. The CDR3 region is CASSESNSPGEAFF. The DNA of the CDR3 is TGCGCCAGCAGTGAGTCGAATTCTCCCGGTGAAGCTTTCTTT.

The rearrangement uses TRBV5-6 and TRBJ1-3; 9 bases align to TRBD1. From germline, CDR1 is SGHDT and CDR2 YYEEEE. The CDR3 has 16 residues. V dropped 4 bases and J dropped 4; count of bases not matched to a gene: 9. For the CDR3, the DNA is TGTGCCAGCAGCCCCTCGACCGGGACAGGGGGAAACACCATATATTTT. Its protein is CASSPSTGTGGNTIYF.

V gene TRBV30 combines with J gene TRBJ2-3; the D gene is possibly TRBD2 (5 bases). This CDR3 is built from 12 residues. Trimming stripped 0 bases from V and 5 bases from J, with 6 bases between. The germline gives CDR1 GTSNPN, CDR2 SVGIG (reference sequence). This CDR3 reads CAWSVLGDTQYF. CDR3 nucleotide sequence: TGTGCCTGGAGTGTACTAGGAGATACGCAGTATTTT.

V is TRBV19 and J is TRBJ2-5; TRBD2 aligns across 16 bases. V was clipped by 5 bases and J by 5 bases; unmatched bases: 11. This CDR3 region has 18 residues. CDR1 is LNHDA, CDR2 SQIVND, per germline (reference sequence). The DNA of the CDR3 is TGTGCCAGTAGTCCTACCGGGACTAGCGGGAGGGCCCGGGAGACCCAGTACTTC. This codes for CASSPTGTSGRARETQYF.

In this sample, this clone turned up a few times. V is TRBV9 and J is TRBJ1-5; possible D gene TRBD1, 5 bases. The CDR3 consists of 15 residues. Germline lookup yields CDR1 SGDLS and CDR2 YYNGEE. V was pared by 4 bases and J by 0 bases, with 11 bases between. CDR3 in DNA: TGTGCCAGCAGCCCGCGGGACTATAGCAATCAGCCCCAGCATTTT. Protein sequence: CASSPRDYSNQPQHF.

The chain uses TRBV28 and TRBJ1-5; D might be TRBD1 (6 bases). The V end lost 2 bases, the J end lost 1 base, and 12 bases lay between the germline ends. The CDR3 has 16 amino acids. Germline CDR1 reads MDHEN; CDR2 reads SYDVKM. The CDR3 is CASSLAGRGSNQPQHF. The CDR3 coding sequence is TGTGCCAGCAGTTTAGCCGGAAGGGGGAGCAATCAGCCCCAGCATTTT.

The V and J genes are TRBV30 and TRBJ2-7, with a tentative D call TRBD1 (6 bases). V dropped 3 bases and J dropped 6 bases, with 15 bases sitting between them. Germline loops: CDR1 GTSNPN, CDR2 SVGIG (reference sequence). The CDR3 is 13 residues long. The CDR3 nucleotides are TGTGCCTGGAGCTATAACAGGGCGGGCGAGCAGTACTTC. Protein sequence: CAWSYNRAGEQYF.

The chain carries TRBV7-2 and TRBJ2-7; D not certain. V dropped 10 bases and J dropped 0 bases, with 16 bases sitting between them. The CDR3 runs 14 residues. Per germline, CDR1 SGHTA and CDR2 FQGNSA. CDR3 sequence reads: CATRADSSSYEQYF. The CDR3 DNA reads TGTGCCACCAGAGCCGACTCGAGCTCCTACGAGCAGTACTTC.

For the CDR3, the DNA is TGTGCCAGCAGAGGACAGGGTGAGAGCTATGGCTACACCTTC. It is translated as CASRGQGESYGYTF. The chain employs TRBV25-1 and TRBJ1-2; 8 positions agree with TRBD1. CDR3 length: 14 amino acids. Looked up from germline, CDR1 is MGHDK and CDR2 is SYGVNS. J lost 4 bases, V lost 6 bases, and 7 bases had no gene match.

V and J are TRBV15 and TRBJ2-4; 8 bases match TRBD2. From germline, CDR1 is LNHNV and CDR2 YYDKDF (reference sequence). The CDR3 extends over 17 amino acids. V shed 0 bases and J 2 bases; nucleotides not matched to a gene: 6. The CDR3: CATSRDRGGLPKNIQYF. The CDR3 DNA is TGTGCCACCAGCAGAGATCGGGGGGGACTTCCCAAAAACATTCAGTACTTC.

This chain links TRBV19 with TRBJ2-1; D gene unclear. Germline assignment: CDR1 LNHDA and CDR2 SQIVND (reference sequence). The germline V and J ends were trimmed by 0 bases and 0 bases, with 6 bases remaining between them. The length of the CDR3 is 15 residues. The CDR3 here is CASSIDPGSYNEQFF. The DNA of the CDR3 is TGTGCCAGTAGTATAGACCCAGGCTCCTACAATGAGCAGTTCTTC.